A selection of T cell receptor beta chains follows, all from one sample in a study of blood T cell repertoires in COVID-19. Sequencing was performed with immunoSEQ multiplex PCR; in TCRdb, only in-frame clones are kept and a portion is missing. The repertoire holds about 200,000 clones, with around 81% as singletons. Input material: PBMCs or T cells enriched from blood (not recorded which). The receptors stem from a man aged 35 to 55 who had recovered from COVID-19. Both conserved end residues are part of each CDR3. D genes are given only for firm matches. A clone size is listed for some rows: how often the clone was seen (once, few, many), or a class if it is expanded.

cdr3_nt cdr3_aa j_call d_call v_call clone_size
TGTGCCAGCAAGGGACAGGGTTCGACTGAAGCTTTCTTT CASKGQGSTEAFF TRBJ1-1 TRBD1 TRBV2 .
TGCGCCAGCAGCCCGTCAGTCAACAGGGGAGATGGCTACACCTTC CASSPSVNRGDGYTF TRBJ1-2 TRBD1 TRBV4-3 .
TGTGCCAGCAGCCCGAGGCGCTCTGGAAACACCATATATTTT CASSPRRSGNTIYF TRBJ1-3 . TRBV7-9 .
TGTGCCAGCTCACCACCCCCCAGCGGGGGTGACAATGAGCAGTTCTTC CASSPPPSGGDNEQFF TRBJ2-1 TRBD2 TRBV18 once
TGTGCCAGCCAGGGTGGAGCGACAAAAGCAAGCGGAAACACCATATATTTT CASQGGATKASGNTIYF TRBJ1-3 . TRBV7-3 .
TGTGCCAGTAGTCCGAGGGGGATTTCAGGCTACACCTTC CASSPRGISGYTF TRBJ1-2 . TRBV19 .
TGTGCCAGCAGTCTGTCTCGCAATCAGCCCCAGCATTTT CASSLSRNQPQHF TRBJ1-5 . TRBV12-3/TRBV12-4 .
TGTGCCAGCAGTGGCGAACCGGGACAGGGAGGTCAGCCCCAGCATTTT CASSGEPGQGGQPQHF TRBJ1-5 TRBD1 TRBV6-1 once
TGTGCCAGCAGACCACCGAACGGGGACACTGAAGCTTTCTTT CASRPPNGDTEAFF TRBJ1-1 . TRBV6-6 .
TGCGCCAGCAGCGCTCCGGGGGGCCTAAGTAATTCAGATACGCAGTATTTT CASSAPGGLSNSDTQYF TRBJ2-3 . TRBV5-1 .
TGTGCCTGGAGTCACAATGACAGGCAAAACACTGAAGCTTTCTTT CAWSHNDRQNTEAFF TRBJ1-1 . TRBV30 .
TGCGCCAGCAGACTCGGACAGGGCAATCAGCCCCAGCATTTT CASRLGQGNQPQHF TRBJ1-5 TRBD1 TRBV23-1 .
TGTGCCAGCAGCGGCGACAGGGGTAATTCACCCCTCCACTTT CASSGDRGNSPLHF TRBJ1-6 TRBD1 TRBV5-5 once
TGTGCCAGCAGGATTACACAGGGCATGAACACTGAAGCTTTCTTT CASRITQGMNTEAFF TRBJ1-1 . TRBV6-5 .
TGTGCCAGCAGCCTCGGACTTGCGGGGGCTGAAGCTTTCTTT CASSLGLAGAEAFF TRBJ1-1 . TRBV7-9 .
TGCAGCGTTGACAAAGGGGGCAGGGAAGGTTTGGAGCAGTACTTC CSVDKGGREGLEQYF TRBJ2-7 TRBD1 TRBV29-1 once